This T cell receptor (beta chain) was sequenced in a study of shared clonotypes between healthy human individuals. Study-wide findings and caveats: The donor pool, a small one, limited the genetic and exposure-history diversity represented. Generally, naive subsets came out with larger estimated richness than memory subsets. Non-shared clonotypes showed lower generation probabilities than clonotypes common to all four donors.

As regards this clone: Antigen unknown.

Each cell subset's genomic DNA was divided evenly among several immunoSEQ plates. The table came from immunoSEQ multiplex PCR; TCRdb's copy has only in-frame clones and leaves some out. The data hold around 2.5 million clones, with roughly 93% observed a single time. CDR1 is LNHDA, CDR2 SQIVND, per germline (reference sequence). V lost 3 bases and J 12 bases, leaving 20 bases between the germline ends. CDR3 length equals 14 residues. This chain uses TRBV19 with TRBJ1-2; no reliable D call. Sequenced material: naive CD4+ T cells from PBMCs. Subset here: CD45RA+ positively selected. The sequence was obtained from a man between 18 and 29 years old in good health. Some clones in this sample may be carry-over from other donors' samples. As DNA, the CDR3 is TGTGCCAGTAGTATCTGGGGTAACAATCGGGCGGACACCTTC. This sequence encodes CASSIWGNNRADTF.